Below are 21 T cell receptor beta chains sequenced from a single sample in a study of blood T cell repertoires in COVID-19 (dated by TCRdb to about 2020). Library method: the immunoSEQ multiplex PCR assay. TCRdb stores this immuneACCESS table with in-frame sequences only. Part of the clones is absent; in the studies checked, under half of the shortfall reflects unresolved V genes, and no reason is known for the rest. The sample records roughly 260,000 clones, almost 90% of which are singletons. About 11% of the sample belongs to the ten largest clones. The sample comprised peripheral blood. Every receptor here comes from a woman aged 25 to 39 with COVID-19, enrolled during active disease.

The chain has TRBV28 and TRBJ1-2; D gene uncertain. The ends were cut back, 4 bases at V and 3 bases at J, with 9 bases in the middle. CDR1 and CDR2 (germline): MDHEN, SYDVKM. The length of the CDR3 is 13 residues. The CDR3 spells CASSSRLDYGYTF. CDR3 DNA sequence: TGTGCCAGCAGTTCTAGACTCGACTATGGCTACACCTTC.

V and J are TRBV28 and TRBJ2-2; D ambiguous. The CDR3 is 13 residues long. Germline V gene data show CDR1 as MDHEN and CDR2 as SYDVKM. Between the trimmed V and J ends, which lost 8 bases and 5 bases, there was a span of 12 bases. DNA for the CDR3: TGTGCCAGCCACCCCTCTATAACCGGGGAGCTGTTTTTT. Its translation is CASHPSITGELFF.

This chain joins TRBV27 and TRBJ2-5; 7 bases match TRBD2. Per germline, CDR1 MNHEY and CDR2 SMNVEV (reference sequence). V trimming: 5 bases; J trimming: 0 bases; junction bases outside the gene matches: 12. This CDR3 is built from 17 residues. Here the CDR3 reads CASSGDPSGLYQETQYF. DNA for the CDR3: TGTGCCAGCAGTGGGGATCCTAGCGGATTGTACCAAGAGACCCAGTACTTC.

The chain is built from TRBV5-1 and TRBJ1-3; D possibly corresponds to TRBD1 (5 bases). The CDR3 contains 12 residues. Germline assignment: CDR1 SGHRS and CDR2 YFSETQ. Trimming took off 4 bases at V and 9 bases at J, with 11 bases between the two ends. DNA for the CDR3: TGCGCCAGCAGCCTCCAGGGACTCACCATATATTTT. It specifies CASSLQGLTIYF.

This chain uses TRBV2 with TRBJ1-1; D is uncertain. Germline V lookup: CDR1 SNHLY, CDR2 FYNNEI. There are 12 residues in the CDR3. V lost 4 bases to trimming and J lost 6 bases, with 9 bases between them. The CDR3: CASSVRQAEAFF. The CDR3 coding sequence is TGTGCCAGCAGTGTAAGGCAGGCTGAAGCTTTCTTT. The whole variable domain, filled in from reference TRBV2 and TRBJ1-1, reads EPEVTQTPSHQVTQMGQEVILRCVPISNHLYFYWYRQILGQKVEFLVSFYNNEISEKSEIFDDQFSVERPDGSNFTLKIRSTKLEDSAMYFCASSVRQAEAFFGQGTRLTVV.

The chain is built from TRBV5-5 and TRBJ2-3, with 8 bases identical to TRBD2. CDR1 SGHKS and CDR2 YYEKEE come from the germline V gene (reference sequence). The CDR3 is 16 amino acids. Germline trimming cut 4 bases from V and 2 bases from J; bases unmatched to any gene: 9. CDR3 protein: CASSIGLAGDTDTQYF. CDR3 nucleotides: TGTGCCAGCAGCATTGGACTAGCTGGAGACACAGATACGCAGTATTTT. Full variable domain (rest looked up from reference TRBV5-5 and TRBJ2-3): DAGVTQSPTHLIKTRGQQVTLRCSPISGHKSVSWYQQVLGQGPQFIFQYYEKEERGRGNFPDRFSARQFPNYSSELNVNALLLGDSALYLCASSIGLAGDTDTQYFGPGTRLTVL.

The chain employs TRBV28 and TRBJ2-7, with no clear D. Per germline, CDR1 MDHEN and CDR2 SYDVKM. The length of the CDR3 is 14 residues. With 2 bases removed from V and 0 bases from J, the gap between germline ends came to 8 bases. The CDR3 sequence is CASSLIEISYEQYF. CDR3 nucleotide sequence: TGTGCCAGCAGTTTAATCGAGATCTCCTACGAGCAGTACTTC.

The CDR3 DNA is TGTGCCAGCAGCTTAGGGATGGTGACTACAGATACGCAGTATTTT. Its protein is CASSLGMVTTDTQYF. This rearrangement joins TRBV11-1 to TRBJ2-3, with no clear D. Per germline, CDR1 SGHAT and CDR2 FQDESV (reference sequence). The CDR3 spans 15 residues. The V and J ends lost 1 base and 3 bases respectively, with 11 bases between them.

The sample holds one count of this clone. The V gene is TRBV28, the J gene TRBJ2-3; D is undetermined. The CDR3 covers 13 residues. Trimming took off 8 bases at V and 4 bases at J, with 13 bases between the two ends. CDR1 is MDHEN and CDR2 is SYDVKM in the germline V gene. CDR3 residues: CASLSAPPDTQYF. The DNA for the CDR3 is TGTGCCAGCCTGAGCGCCCCGCCAGATACGCAGTATTTT.

The CDR3 sequence is CASSTGWNTEAFF. As DNA, the CDR3 is TGTGCCAGCAGTACAGGGTGGAACACTGAAGCTTTCTTT. The chain recombines TRBV6-5 with TRBJ1-1; D possibly corresponds to TRBD1 (6 bases). With 5 bases removed from V and 1 base from J, the gap between germline ends came to 8 bases. The CDR3 totals 13 residues. Germline V gives CDR1 MNHEY, CDR2 SVGAGI.

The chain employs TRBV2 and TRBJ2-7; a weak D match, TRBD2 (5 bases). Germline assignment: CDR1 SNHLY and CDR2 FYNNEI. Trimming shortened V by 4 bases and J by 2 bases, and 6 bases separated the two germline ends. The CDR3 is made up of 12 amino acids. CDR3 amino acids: CASSVGAYEQYF. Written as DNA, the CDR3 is TGTGCCAGCAGTGTGGGAGCCTACGAGCAGTACTTC. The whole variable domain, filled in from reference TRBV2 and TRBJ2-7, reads EPEVTQTPSHQVTQMGQEVILRCVPISNHLYFYWYRQILGQKVEFLVSFYNNEISEKSEIFDDQFSVERPDGSNFTLKIRSTKLEDSAMYFCASSVGAYEQYFGPGTRLTVT.

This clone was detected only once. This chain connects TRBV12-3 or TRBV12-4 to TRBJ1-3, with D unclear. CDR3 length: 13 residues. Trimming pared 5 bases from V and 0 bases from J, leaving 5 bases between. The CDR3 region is CASSPRSGNTIYF. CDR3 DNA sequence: TGTGCCAGCAGTCCCCGCTCTGGAAACACCATATATTTT.

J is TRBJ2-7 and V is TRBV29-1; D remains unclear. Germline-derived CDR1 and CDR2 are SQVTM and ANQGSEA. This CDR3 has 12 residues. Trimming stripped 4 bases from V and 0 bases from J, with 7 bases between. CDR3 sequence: CSVAQNSYEQYF. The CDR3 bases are TGCAGCGTTGCTCAGAACTCCTACGAGCAGTACTTC.

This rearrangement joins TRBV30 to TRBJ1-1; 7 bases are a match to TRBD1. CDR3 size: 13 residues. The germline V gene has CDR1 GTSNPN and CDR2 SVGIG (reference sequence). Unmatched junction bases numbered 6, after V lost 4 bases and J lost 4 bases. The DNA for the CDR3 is TGTGCCTGGAAGAAGGGGGCAGGCACTGAAGCTTTCTTT. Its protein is CAWKKGAGTEAFF.

The CDR3 region has the DNA TGTGCCAGCAGCGTAGGTAGCGGGGGTTATGAGCAGTTCTTC. Its translation is CASSVGSGGYEQFF. This chain uses TRBV9 with TRBJ2-1; 9 nucleotides align to TRBD2. V shed 0 bases, J shed 8 bases, and the junction held 3 bases outside the gene matches. CDR3 length: 14 residues. Germline V gene sequence: CDR1 SGDLS, CDR2 YYNGEE.

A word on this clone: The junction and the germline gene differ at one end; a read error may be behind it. The CDR3 bases are TGTGCCAGCAGTGAATGGGGTGATATTCGGGGTGAAAGACTGTTTTTT. Translation gives CASSEWGDIRGERLFF. The chain has TRBV25-1 and TRBJ1-4; D uncertain. Germline V gene sequence: CDR1 MGHDK, CDR2 SYGVNS. This CDR3 has 16 residues.

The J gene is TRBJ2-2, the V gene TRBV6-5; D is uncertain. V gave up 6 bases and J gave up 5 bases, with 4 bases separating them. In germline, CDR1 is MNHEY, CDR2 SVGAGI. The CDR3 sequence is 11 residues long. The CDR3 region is CASSRTGELFF. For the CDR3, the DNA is TGTGCCAGCAGCCGTACCGGGGAGCTGTTTTTT.

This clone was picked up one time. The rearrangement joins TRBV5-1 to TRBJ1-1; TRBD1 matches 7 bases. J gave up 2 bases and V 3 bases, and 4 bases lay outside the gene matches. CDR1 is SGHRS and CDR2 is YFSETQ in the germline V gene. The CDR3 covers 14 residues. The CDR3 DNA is TGCGCCAGCAGCTCTGGGACAGATAACACTGAAGCTTTCTTT. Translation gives CASSSGTDNTEAFF.

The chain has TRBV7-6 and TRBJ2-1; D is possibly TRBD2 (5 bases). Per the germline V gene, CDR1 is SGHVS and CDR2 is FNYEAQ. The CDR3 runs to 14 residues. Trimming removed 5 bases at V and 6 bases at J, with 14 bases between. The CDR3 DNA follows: TGTGCCAGCAGCGCCCGTGCTAGCCTCAATGAGCAGTTCTTC. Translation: CASSARASLNEQFF.

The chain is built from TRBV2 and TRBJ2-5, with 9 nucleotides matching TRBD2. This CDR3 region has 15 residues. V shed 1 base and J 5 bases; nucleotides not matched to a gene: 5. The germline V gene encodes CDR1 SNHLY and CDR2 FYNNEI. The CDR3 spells CASSEGSGSFETQYF. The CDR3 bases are TGTGCCAGCAGTGAAGGTAGCGGGAGTTTTGAGACCCAGTACTTC.

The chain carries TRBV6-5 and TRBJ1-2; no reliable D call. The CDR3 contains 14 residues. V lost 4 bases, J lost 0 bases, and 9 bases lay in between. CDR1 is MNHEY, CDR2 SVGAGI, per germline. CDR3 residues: CASSLSLANYGYTF. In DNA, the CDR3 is TGTGCCAGCAGTTTATCCTTAGCTAACTATGGCTACACCTTC.